One sample yielded the 13 T cell receptor beta chains listed below, sequenced in a study of T cell responses to AZD1222 COVID-19 vaccine. Here immunoSEQ multiplex PCR was the method, and the copy in TCRdb shows in-frame clones only, minus some. The repertoire includes some 160,000 clones, approximately 88% of them detected once, and roughly 1.1% sits in the top ten. The material was peripheral blood, obtained 28 days after the second AZD1222 dose. The receptor set was obtained from an adult who received the AZD1222 COVID-19 vaccine.

The chain combines TRBV14 with TRBJ1-5; a possible D gene is TRBD1 (5 bases). The germline CDR1 and CDR2 sequences are SGHDN and FVKESK. The CDR3 length is 16 residues. Trimming pared 4 bases from V and 3 bases from J, leaving 16 bases between. Written as DNA, the CDR3 is TGTGCCAGCAGCCCCCTCGGGGGTGACTTCAATCAGCCCCAGCATTTT. Protein sequence: CASSPLGGDFNQPQHF. The variable domain in full, completed from reference TRBV14 and TRBJ1-5, reads EAGVTQFPSHSVIEKGQTVTLRCDPISGHDNLYWYRRVMGKEIKFLLHFVKESKQDESGMPNNRFLAERTGGTYSTLKVQPAELEDSGVYFCASSPLGGDFNQPQHFGDGTRLSIL.

J is TRBJ2-7 and V is TRBV28, with 7 bases aligning to TRBD1. The CDR3 totals 13 residues. The junction had 3 bases not matched to a gene; V was cut back by 6 bases and J by 1 base. Germline V gene sequence: CDR1 MDHEN, CDR2 SYDVKM. CDR3 protein: CASRLQGSYEQYF. The DNA of the CDR3 is TGTGCCAGCAGGCTACAGGGGTCCTACGAGCAGTACTTC.

This chain links TRBV3-1 (or the pseudogene TRBV3-2) with TRBJ2-7; 8 bases fit TRBD1. Trimming took 3 bases from V and 1 from J; bases not matched to a gene: 2. There are 14 residues in the CDR3. Germline loops: CDR1 LGHDT, CDR2 YNNKEL (reference sequence). CDR3 residues: CASSQRTGSYEQYF. The CDR3 DNA follows: TGTGCCAGCAGCCAGAGGACAGGGTCCTACGAGCAGTACTTC.

The CDR3 loop is CASSEAITRGYEQYF. The CDR3 DNA is TGTGCCAGCAGTGAAGCTATAACTCGGGGCTACGAGCAGTACTTC. The genes are TRBV6-1 and TRBJ2-7; D is possibly TRBD2 (5 bases). From germline, CDR1 is MNHNS and CDR2 SASEGT. V was pared by 0 bases and J by 3 bases, with 12 bases between. The CDR3 totals 15 residues.

This chain joins TRBV12-3 or TRBV12-4 and TRBJ2-5; D possibly corresponds to TRBD2 (5 bases). The CDR3 is made up of 13 amino acids. V lost 6 bases to trimming and J lost 2 bases, with 10 bases between them. The CDR3 DNA reads as TGTGCCAGCAGCCATCCGGGGCAAGAGACCCAGTACTTC. It yields the protein CASSHPGQETQYF.

The rearrangement uses TRBV29-1 and TRBJ2-5; no firm D call. The CDR3 sequence is 10 residues long. V was pared by 4 bases and J by 5 bases, with 5 bases between. From germline, CDR1 is SQVTM and CDR2 ANQGSEA. This chain's CDR3 is CSVVSETQYF. The DNA for the CDR3 is TGCAGCGTTGTATCTGAGACCCAGTACTTC.

The chain employs TRBV7-2 and TRBJ1-2, with 7 bases matching TRBD1. The ends lost 7 bases at V and 8 bases at J; junction bases unmatched: 28. This CDR3 has 19 residues. Germline V gene lookup returns CDR1 SGHTA and CDR2 FQGNSA. CDR3 protein: CASNGIMDSGPFQGDGYTF. The CDR3 DNA reads TGTGCCAGCAACGGGATAATGGACAGTGGGCCCTTCCAGGGGGACGGCTACACCTTC.

The chain links TRBV10-3 to TRBJ1-1; D is unclear. Germline CDR1 ENHRY, CDR2 SYGVKD. The V gene lost 7 bases and the J gene lost 3 bases, with 12 bases spanning the gap. The CDR3 consists of 13 residues. The CDR3 sequence: CAIKAPEHTEAFF. The CDR3 bases are TGTGCCATCAAGGCACCCGAACACACTGAAGCTTTCTTT.

V usage is TRBV7-2 and J usage is TRBJ1-2, with 10 bases lining up with TRBD1. J gave up 2 bases and V 4 bases, and 7 bases lay outside the gene matches. Germline V gene sequence: CDR1 SGHTA, CDR2 FQGNSA. This CDR3 has 16 amino acids. The DNA of the CDR3 is TGTGCCAGCAGCTACCGACAGGGGGCGCAAAACTATGGCTACACCTTC. Translation gives CASSYRQGAQNYGYTF.

The V gene is TRBV30, the J gene TRBJ1-5; no clear D. CDR3 length equals 15 residues. V lost 2 bases, J lost 2 bases, and 13 bases lay in between. Germline V gene lookup returns CDR1 GTSNPN and CDR2 SVGIG (reference sequence). This CDR3 is CAWSSPFAGNQPQHF. CDR3 sequence (DNA): TGTGCCTGGAGTTCTCCCTTTGCGGGCAATCAGCCCCAGCATTTT. The whole variable domain, remainder taken from reference TRBV30 and TRBJ1-5, is SQTIHQWPATLVQPVGSPLSLECTVEGTSNPNLYWYRQAAGRGLQLLFYSVGIGQISSEVPQNLSASRPQDRQFILSSKKLLLSDSGFYLCAWSSPFAGNQPQHFGDGTRLSIL.

The chain is built from TRBV9 and TRBJ2-3, with TRBD2 matching over 7 bases. Germline V gene data show CDR1 as SGDLS and CDR2 as YYNGEE. J lost 6 bases, V lost 3 bases, and 16 bases had no gene match. CDR3 size: 17 residues. CDR3 residues: CASSAPWSSGGEDTQYF. CDR3 in DNA: TGTGCCAGCAGCGCCCCCTGGTCTAGCGGAGGGGAGGATACGCAGTATTTT.

Only one count was recorded for this clone. V gene TRBV6-5 combines with J gene TRBJ1-5, with TRBD1 matching 7 bases. Germline V gene sequence: CDR1 MNHEY, CDR2 SVGAGI. This CDR3 spans 14 amino acids. V shed 6 bases and J 1 base; nucleotides not matched to a gene: 3. CDR3 protein: CASSKTGSNQPQHF. For the CDR3, the DNA is TGTGCCAGCAGCAAGACAGGGAGCAATCAGCCCCAGCATTTT.

The chain recombines TRBV20-1 with TRBJ1-1; unclear D gene. This CDR3 has 11 residues. The V end lost 6 bases, the J end lost 4 bases, and 9 bases lay between the germline ends. CDR1 is DFQATT, CDR2 SNEGSKA, per germline (reference sequence). The CDR3 reads CSAWSGTEAFF. The DNA of the CDR3 is TGCAGTGCGTGGTCGGGCACTGAAGCTTTCTTT.